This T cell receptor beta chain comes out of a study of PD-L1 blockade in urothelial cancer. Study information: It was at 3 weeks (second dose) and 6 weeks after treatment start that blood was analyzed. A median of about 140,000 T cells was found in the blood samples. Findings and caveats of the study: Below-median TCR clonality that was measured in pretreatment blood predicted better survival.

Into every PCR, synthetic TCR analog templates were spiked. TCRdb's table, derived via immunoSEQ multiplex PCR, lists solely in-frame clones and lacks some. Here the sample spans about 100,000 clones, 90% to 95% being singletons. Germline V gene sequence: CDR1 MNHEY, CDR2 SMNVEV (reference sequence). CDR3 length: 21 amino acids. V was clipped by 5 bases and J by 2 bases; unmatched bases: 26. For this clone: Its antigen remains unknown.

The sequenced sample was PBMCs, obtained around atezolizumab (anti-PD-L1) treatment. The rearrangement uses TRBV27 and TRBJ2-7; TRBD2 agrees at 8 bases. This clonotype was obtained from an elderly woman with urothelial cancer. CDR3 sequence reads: CASSQPTPVKAGGVRTYEQYF. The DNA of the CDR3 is TGTGCCAGCAGTCAACCAACCCCGGTTAAGGCGGGAGGAGTACGGACCTACGAGCAGTACTTC.